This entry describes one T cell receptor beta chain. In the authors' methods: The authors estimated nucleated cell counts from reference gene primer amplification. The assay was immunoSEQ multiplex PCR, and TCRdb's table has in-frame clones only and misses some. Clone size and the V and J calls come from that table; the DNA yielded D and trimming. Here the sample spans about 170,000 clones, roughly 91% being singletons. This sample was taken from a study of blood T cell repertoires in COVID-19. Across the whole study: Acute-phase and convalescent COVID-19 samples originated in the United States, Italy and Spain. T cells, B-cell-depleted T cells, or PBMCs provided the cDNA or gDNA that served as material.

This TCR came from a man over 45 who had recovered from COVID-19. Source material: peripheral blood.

The CDR3: CASRSAGTGGYYGYTF. The CDR3 DNA reads as TGTGCCAGTAGGTCCGCCGGGACAGGGGGCTACTATGGCTACACCTTC. The rearrangement joins TRBV19 to TRBJ1-2, with 12 bases lining up with TRBD1. In germline, CDR1 is LNHDA, CDR2 SQIVND (reference sequence). The V and J ends lost 6 bases and 3 bases, in that order; junction bases with no gene match: 8. The CDR3 loop spans 16 amino acids.